This T cell receptor (beta chain) was observed in a study of identical twins. On this clonotype: The antigen is unknown.

V was clipped by 5 bases and J by 2 bases, with 9 bases between them. This CDR3 is built from 13 residues. The germline V gene has CDR1 MDHEN and CDR2 SYDVKM. TCRdb ran MiXCR on the 5' RACE reads and lists one entry per CDR3 protein. Here the sample spans roughly 280,000 distinct CDR3 sequences, roughly 8.6% being singletons. Whole-study findings and limits: Part of the zero-insertion signal could reflect confounding by invariant MAIT and iNKT cells. Beta out-of-frame twin sharing showed a weaker excess. Cord blood beta clonotypes that were abundant carried fewer insertions, and memory repertoires showed no such trend.

Only healthy Caucasians were enrolled as donors. This sample also appeared in a second study, on yellow fever vaccine responses in identical twins.

This chain connects TRBV28 to TRBJ2-5; D tentatively fits TRBD1 or TRBD2 (5 bases each). This TCR was sampled from a young woman in good health. Sequencing input: CD8+ T cells sorted from blood. The CDR3 DNA sequence: TGTGCCAGCAGTGGGACGGAGCAAGAGACCCAGTACTTC. This translates into CASSGTEQETQYF.